This TCR beta chain originates from a study of shared clonotypes between healthy human individuals. In the study overall: Used for every donor were three CD4 naive, three CD4 memory, two CD8 naive and one CD8 memory plate.

Study results and caveats: The naive CD4 repertoires of several donors were compared, and 5% to 6.5% of clonotypes were shared. Naive subsets generally exceeded memory subsets in estimated richness.

Naive CD8 isolation took CD45RO-negative cells positively selected for CCR7 and excluded terminally differentiated effector memory CD45RA+ cells. The donor cohort consisted entirely of Caucasian adults residing in Nashville, Tennessee. To note about this clone: Its antigen is not known.

Clones were read by immunoSEQ multiplex PCR, and TCRdb kept only the in-frame ones, dropping some. The sample holds more than 2 million clones, about 95% seen once. Trimming removed 1 base at V and 3 bases at J, with 16 bases between. The CDR3 spans 16 residues. Germline V lookup: CDR1 SGHKS, CDR2 YYEKEE (reference sequence). This chain joins TRBV5-5 and TRBJ1-1; possible D gene TRBD1, 6 bases. The sequence was collected from a man between 18 and 35 years old in good health. Specimen: naive CD8+ T cells sorted from blood. The CDR3 region is CASSLSLTGTHTEAFF. In DNA, the CDR3 is TGTGCCAGCAGCTTGTCCCTGACCGGGACACACACTGAAGCTTTCTTT.